This TCR beta chain appears in the sequencing data of a study of blood T cell repertoires in COVID-19. The CDR3 spans 14 residues. V was cut by 0 bases and J by 4 bases, with 7 bases left in between. Germline CDR1 reads LNHNV; CDR2 reads YYDKDF (reference sequence). This clone was picked up many times. Here immunoSEQ multiplex PCR was the method, and the copy in TCRdb shows in-frame clones only, minus some. The table lists roughly 210,000 clones, roughly nine tenths of them singletons. The source of this sequence is a man aged 65 to 79 with acute or convalescent COVID-19. Source material: peripheral blood. The chain carries TRBV15 and TRBJ1-5, with D maybe TRBD1 (5 bases). The CDR3 nucleotides are TGTGCCACCAGCAGAGACAGGGATAATCAGCCCCAGCATTTT. Protein: CATSRDRDNQPQHF.